The clone carrying this T cell receptor beta chain was recorded only once. Participants reported their clinical history, and cohort assignment relied on those reports. Each recovered donor of Cohort 3 presented with two negative PCRs, clearance, or symptom resolution. This sample was taken from a study of blood T cell repertoires in COVID-19. Overall study: PBMCs, B-cell-depleted T cells, or T cells provided the cDNA or gDNA that made up the material.

In the original workflow: It was from reference gene primer amplification that nucleated cell counts were estimated. Sequencing used immunoSEQ multiplex PCR; TCRdb keeps in-frame clones, though not all of them. The D gene and trimming were derived from the DNA, and the V and J assignments and clone size from that table. This table has around 450,000 clones, around 87% appearing once. With 0 bases removed from V and 0 bases from J, the gap between germline ends came to 5 bases. CDR1 is SGHRS and CDR2 is YFSETQ in the germline V gene. The CDR3 is 14 amino acids. This TCR was recovered from a woman aged 18-29 years who had recovered from COVID-19. The sequencing sample was made of PBMCs or T cells enriched from blood (not recorded which). The chain has TRBV5-1 and TRBJ2-3; no definite D call. CDR3 amino acids: CASSLGPSTDTQYF. The CDR3 nucleotides read TGCGCCAGCAGCTTGGGTCCTAGCACAGATACGCAGTATTTT.